This T cell receptor (gamma chain) was sequenced for a study of intestinal T cells in coeliac disease. Notes on the study in general: Coeliac and control groups differed significantly in age.

This clone is termed large. Its antigen is still unknown. TRG repertoires were amplified with LymphoTrack primers from 150 to 250 ng of biopsy DNA. TCRdb reprocessed the multiplex PCR reads through CATT. The sample carries 1,800 or so gamma-chain clones, about 50% recorded once. More than 8 formalin-fixed paraffin-embedded scrolls, each 5 µm thick, supplied each case's genomic DNA. J gave up 8 bases and V 2 bases, and 5 bases lay outside the gene matches. CDR1 is VTNTFY and CDR2 is YDVSTARD in the germline V gene (reference sequence). The CDR3 has 13 residues. Source material: a duodenal biopsy. J is TRGJP1 and V is TRGV3. This receptor was identified in a human donor with celiac disease. The CDR3: CATWDNHGWFKIF. The CDR3 DNA reads TGTGCCACCTGGGACAATCACGGTTGGTTCAAGATATTT.